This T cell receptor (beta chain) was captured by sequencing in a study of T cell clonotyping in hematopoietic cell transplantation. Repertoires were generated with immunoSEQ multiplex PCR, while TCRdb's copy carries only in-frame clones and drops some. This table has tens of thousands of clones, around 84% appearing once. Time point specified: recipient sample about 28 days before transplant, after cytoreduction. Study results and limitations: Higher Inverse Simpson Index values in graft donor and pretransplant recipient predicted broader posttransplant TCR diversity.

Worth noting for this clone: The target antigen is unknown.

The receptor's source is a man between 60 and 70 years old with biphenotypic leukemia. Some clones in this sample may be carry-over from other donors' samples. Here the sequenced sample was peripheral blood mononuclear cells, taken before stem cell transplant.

CDR3 loop: CAWKDSGDTEAFF. CDR3 bases: TGTGCCTGGAAGGACTCGGGCGACACTGAAGCTTTCTTT. The V gene is TRBV30, the J gene TRBJ1-1; D ambiguous. CDR1 is GTSNPN, CDR2 SVGIG, per germline (reference sequence). With 4 bases removed from V and 3 bases from J, the gap between germline ends came to 12 bases. The CDR3 has 13 residues.